The 7 T cell receptor beta chains below come from one sample, sequenced in a study of T cells in women clearing cervical HPV infection. Here immunoSEQ multiplex PCR was the method, and the copy in TCRdb shows in-frame clones only, minus some. This repertoire includes about 20,000 clones. The material sequenced was blood buffy coat. Receptor source: a woman aged 18-70 years with a cervical HPV16 infection that either progressed to CIN3+ or cleared (not recorded which).

About this clone itself: Sequencing ends 3 residues short of the CDR3 end; the germline J gene provides the rest. This chain joins TRBV7-2 and TRBJ1-2, with D tentatively TRBD1 (5 bases). This CDR3 is built from 15 residues. In germline, CDR1 is SGHTA, CDR2 FQGNSA. CDR3 bases read: TGTGCCAGCAGCTTATGGAGAGGGGTCAGCTACGAC. This gives the protein CASSLWRGVSYD. The whole CDR3 protein is CASSLWRGVSYDYTF.

Regarding this clone: The read ends 3 residues before the CDR3 terminus; that terminus is restored from the germline J gene. The chain has TRBV20-1 and TRBJ1-4, with D tentatively TRBD1 (5 bases). Germline V gene lookup returns CDR1 DFQATT and CDR2 SNEGSKA (reference sequence). Trimming took 3 bases from V and 6 from J, leaving 17 bases between them. CDR3 size: 15 residues. CDR3 in amino acids: CSASDVGRGYEKLFF. The CDR3 bases that were read are TGCAGTGCTAGTGACGTGGGGCGCGGATATGAAAAA.

As for this clone: The CDR3 end is not reached by the read, which stops 3 residues before it; the germline J gene fills it in. The gene calls are TRBV30 and TRBJ2-5; D unclear. V was pared by 2 bases and J by 1 base, with 5 bases between. The CDR3 is 12 residues long. Germline V CDR1 and CDR2: GTSNPN, SVGIG (reference sequence). CDR3 residues: CAWSRGQETQYF. CDR3 DNA, as far as it was read: TGTGCCTGGAGTCGAGGCCAAGAGACC.

The sequenced part of the CDR3 DNA is TGTGCCAGCGTTACAGGGATTGACGAGACC. Translation gives CASVTGIDET. The full CDR3 sequence reads CASVTGIDETQYF. The chain joins TRBV6-2 or TRBV6-3 to TRBJ2-5; TRBD1 is a possible D gene (6 bases). The CDR3 goes on 3 residues after the read ends, and that part is filled in from the germline J gene. Looked up from germline, CDR1 is MNHEY and CDR2 is SVGEGT. This CDR3 is 13 amino acids long. V was cut by 8 bases and J by 5 bases, with 15 bases left in between.

Comments on this clone: The CDR3 end is not reached by the read, which stops 3 residues before it; the germline J gene fills it in. This chain joins TRBV7-2 and TRBJ1-3, with D uncertain. The CDR3 is made up of 15 amino acids. Germline V CDR1 and CDR2: SGHTA, FQGNSA. Deletions cut 0 bases from V and 2 bases from J, with 8 bases between. CDR3 protein: CASSLAGRAGNTIYF. CDR3 DNA, as far as it was read: TGTGCCAGCAGCTTAGCAGGCAGAGCTGGAAACACC.

As regards this clone: The CDR3 end falls 3 residues outside the read, so it is completed with the germline J gene. This sample also contains other DNA sequences that code for the same CDR3. The chain employs TRBV2 and TRBJ1-3, with D uncertain. Looked up from germline, CDR1 is SNHLY and CDR2 is FYNNEI. V was pared by 4 bases and J by 0 bases, with 7 bases between. The CDR3 is 14 residues long. The CDR3 is CASSGGSSGNTIYF. The CDR3 bases that were read are TGTGCCAGCAGTGGCGGCTCCTCTGGAAACACC.

On this clone: The read halts 3 residues ahead of the CDR3 end, with the missing end drawn from the germline J gene. The V gene is TRBV19, the J gene TRBJ1-5; 7 nucleotides agree with TRBD1. Germline V gene sequence: CDR1 LNHDA, CDR2 SQIVND (reference sequence). The junction had 6 bases not matched to a gene; V was cut back by 4 bases and J by 0 bases. The CDR3 contains 16 residues. CDR3: CASSTGTAYSNQPQHF. The CDR3 bases that were read are TGTGCCAGTAGTACCGGGACAGCTTATAGCAATCAGCCC.